A single sample gave rise to the 32 T cell receptor beta chains below, sequenced in a study of T cells in Graves' hyperthyroidism and ophthalmopathy. Amplified TCR beta CDR3 regions derived from RNA transcripts. An initial round of RT-PCR targeting the TCR CDR3 relied on the HTBI primer set. A single record per CDR3 protein comes from TCRdb applying MiXCR to the multiplex PCR reads. The sample lists hundreds of thousands of distinct CDR3 sequences; around 15% were seen once. The specimen was blood. The receptors derive from a woman aged 18-35 years with Graves' hyperthyroidism.

In its sample, this clonotype was seen many times. The V call is TRBV2, the J call TRBJ1-5, with 7 bases fitting TRBD1. Germline loops: CDR1 SNHLY, CDR2 FYNNEI. Unmatched junction bases numbered 8, after V lost 7 bases and J lost 2 bases. The CDR3 loop spans 15 amino acids. Here the CDR3 reads CASTGTVNGNQPQHF. In DNA, the CDR3 is TGTGCCAGCACCGGGACAGTTAACGGCAATCAGCCCCAGCATTTT.

This clonotype showed up many times. The genes are TRBV6-1 and TRBJ2-3; 9 bases line up with TRBD1. V lost 6 bases, J lost 2 bases, and 6 bases stayed unmatched. The CDR3 is made up of 15 amino acids. Germline loops: CDR1 MNHNS, CDR2 SASEGT. The CDR3 DNA reads TGTGCCAGCAGACCGGGACAGGGCCTCACAGATACGCAGTATTTT. Its protein is CASRPGQGLTDTQYF.

The chain combines TRBV20-1 with TRBJ2-6; no definite D call. V was cut by 3 bases and J by 2 bases, with 5 bases left in between. This CDR3 contains 13 residues. Germline V gene data show CDR1 as DFQATT and CDR2 as SNEGSKA (reference sequence). The DNA for the CDR3 is TGCAGTGCTAGGGATGCTGGGGCCAACGTCCTGACTTTC. Translation gives CSARDAGANVLTF.

This clonotype has just a few counts. The V call is TRBV4-1, the J call TRBJ1-2; D unresolved. Trimming shortened V by 0 bases and J by 0 bases, and 5 bases separated the two germline ends. Per the germline V gene, CDR1 is MGHRA and CDR2 is YSYEKL. The CDR3 has 14 amino acids. CDR3 nucleotide sequence: TGCGCCAGCAGCCAAGACCCAACTAACTATGGCTACACCTTC. Amino acid sequence: CASSQDPTNYGYTF.

There are many counts of this clonotype. This chain joins TRBV28 and TRBJ2-1; D is undetermined. The germline gives CDR1 MDHEN, CDR2 SYDVKM. CDR3 length: 10 residues. The ends were cut back, 8 bases at V and 7 bases at J, with 6 bases in the middle. The DNA for the CDR3 is TGTGCCAGCTCTCATAATGAGCAGTTCTTC. Translation gives CASSHNEQFF.

The J gene is TRBJ2-7, the V gene TRBV18; no clear D. Looked up from germline, CDR1 is KGHSH and CDR2 is LQKENI. The V end was cut by 0 bases, the J end by 2 bases, with 5 bases between. The CDR3 has 13 residues. CDR3 amino acids: CASSPPNTYEQYF. In DNA form, the CDR3 reads TGTGCCAGCTCACCACCTAATACCTACGAGCAGTACTTC.

A word on this clonotype: A read error may explain this, as a much larger clone is one base away. The rearrangement joins TRBV24-1 to TRBJ2-3; unclear D gene. Germline assignment: CDR1 KGHDR and CDR2 SFDVKD. CDR3 length: 13 residues. V was shortened by 4 bases and J by 2 bases, with 6 bases between the two germline ends. The CDR3 region is CATSEGYTDTQYF. DNA for the CDR3: TGTGCCACCAGTGAAGGGTACACAGATACGCAGTATTTT.

V is TRBV7-6 and J is TRBJ1-6, with D uncertain. Germline CDR1 reads SGHVS; CDR2 reads FNYEAQ. V was trimmed by 5 bases and J by 7 bases, leaving 12 bases between them. The CDR3 is 14 amino acids. CDR3 in DNA: TGTGCCAGCAGCCGCCCGGAGGGAAATTCACCCCTCCACTTT. Its protein product is CASSRPEGNSPLHF.

This clonotype has at least ten counts. V usage is TRBV20-1 and J usage is TRBJ2-1; TRBD2 might be the D (5 bases). Germline V lookup: CDR1 DFQATT, CDR2 SNEGSKA (reference sequence). Deletions cut 6 bases from V and 10 bases from J, with 16 bases between. The CDR3 is 12 amino acids. CDR3 DNA sequence: TGCAGTGCCGAGGGTGGATGGCAGGAGCAGTTCTTC. The encoded protein is CSAEGGWQEQFF.

This clonotype has only a few counts. J is TRBJ2-7 and V is TRBV5-1, with D possibly TRBD2 on 5 matching bases. Trimming took off 3 bases at V and 9 bases at J, with 13 bases between the two ends. This CDR3 contains 12 residues. Germline CDR1 reads SGHRS; CDR2 reads YFSETQ. The CDR3 bases are TGCGCCAGCAGCTCCGAGGGCCGAGGGCAGTACTTC. Residues: CASSSEGRGQYF.

There are a few counts of this clonotype. The chain links TRBV5-1 to TRBJ1-1, with D possibly TRBD1 on 5 matching bases. The germline V gene encodes CDR1 SGHRS and CDR2 YFSETQ. The V end was cut by 6 bases, the J end by 0 bases, with 12 bases between. The CDR3 totals 14 residues. CDR3 DNA sequence: TGCGCCAGCATCCTGGGACCAATGAACACTGAAGCTTTCTTT. As protein: CASILGPMNTEAFF. Full variable domain (rest looked up from reference TRBV5-1 and TRBJ1-1): KAGVTQTPRYLIKTRGQQVTLSCSPISGHRSVSWYQQTPGQGLQFLFEYFSETQRNKGNFPGRFSGRQFSNSRSEMNVSTLELGDSALYLCASILGPMNTEAFFGQGTRLTVV.

Ten or more counts support this clonotype. The chain is built from TRBV20-1 and TRBJ2-3; 7 nucleotides line up with TRBD2. The CDR3 is 15 residues long. With 1 base clipped from V and 0 bases from J, the junction kept 4 bases outside the gene matches. The V gene's germline CDR1 is DFQATT and CDR2 SNEGSKA (reference sequence). CDR3 loop: CSARAPGGSTDTQYF. The CDR3 DNA sequence: TGCAGTGCTAGAGCCCCGGGAGGTAGCACAGATACGCAGTATTTT.

As DNA, the CDR3 is TGTGCCAGCAGCCGGAAGGGGACTAACTATGGCTACACCTTC. Translation gives CASSRKGTNYGYTF. The chain is built from TRBV3-1 and TRBJ1-2, with D possibly matching TRBD1 (5 bases). The germline V gene encodes CDR1 LGHDT and CDR2 YNNKEL (reference sequence). V lost 4 bases and J 0 bases, leaving 9 bases between the germline ends. The CDR3 is made up of 14 amino acids.

This clonotype has a count of ten or more. This rearrangement joins TRBV3-1 to TRBJ1-1; 11 bases line up with TRBD1. Trimming removed 6 bases from V and 7 bases from J; junction bases left unmatched: 7. The CDR3 is made up of 14 amino acids. From germline, CDR1 is LGHDT and CDR2 YNNKEL (reference sequence). For the CDR3, the DNA is TGTGCCAGCAGGGGGGACAGGGGGAGATATGAAGCTTTCTTT. Translation gives CASRGDRGRYEAFF.

The chain's CDR3 is CASSQEPGSNYQPQHF. The DNA of the CDR3 is TGCGCCAGCAGCCAAGAACCCGGGTCGAACTATCAGCCCCAGCATTTT. The V call is TRBV4-1, the J call TRBJ1-5; D is unresolved. V lost 0 bases and J 5 bases, leaving 14 bases between the germline ends. The CDR3 is 16 residues long. Per germline, CDR1 MGHRA and CDR2 YSYEKL.

This clonotype was detected ten times or more. This chain joins TRBV12-3 or TRBV12-4 and TRBJ2-7; TRBD2 aligns across 11 bases. CDR3 size: 16 residues. V lost 6 bases to trimming and J lost 4 bases; unmatched junction nucleotides: 11. The CDR3 nucleotides are TGTGCCAGCAGGCCAACTCGACTAGCGGGACGTTACGAGCAGTACTTC. It yields the protein CASRPTRLAGRYEQYF.

This clonotype came up many times. This rearrangement joins TRBV6-1 to TRBJ2-7; possible D gene TRBD2, 6 bases. Per the germline V gene, CDR1 is MNHNS and CDR2 is SASEGT. CDR3 length equals 14 residues. V was shortened by 6 bases and J by 7 bases, with 19 bases between the two germline ends. CDR3: CASRALPAAGEQYF. CDR3 DNA: TGTGCCAGCAGAGCTCTACCCGCGGCGGGGGAGCAGTACTTC.

The chain is built from TRBV5-5 and TRBJ2-5; D uncertain. This CDR3 has 13 amino acids. V dropped 4 bases and J dropped 3 bases, with 10 bases sitting between them. Per germline, CDR1 SGHKS and CDR2 YYEKEE (reference sequence). CDR3 in DNA: TGTGCCAGCAGCCGGGCCTCAGAAGAGACCCAGTACTTC. As protein: CASSRASEETQYF.

This clonotype was observed a few times. V usage is TRBV27 and J usage is TRBJ2-1; TRBD1 might be the D (6 bases). This CDR3 comprises 14 residues. Per the germline V gene, CDR1 is MNHEY and CDR2 is SMNVEV (reference sequence). V was clipped by 5 bases and J by 0 bases, with 8 bases between them. CDR3 protein: CASSAQGSYNEQFF. The CDR3 coding sequence is TGTGCCAGCAGTGCACAGGGCTCCTACAATGAGCAGTTCTTC.

The V gene is TRBV6-1, the J gene TRBJ2-2, with D possibly TRBD1 on 6 matching bases. The CDR3 spans 15 residues. V was trimmed by 5 bases and J by 4 bases, leaving 14 bases between them. Germline CDR1 is MNHNS and CDR2 is SASEGT. In DNA form, the CDR3 reads TGTGCCAGCAGTCTACATGGACAGTTCACCGGGGAGCTGTTTTTT. This translates into CASSLHGQFTGELFF.

In its sample, this clonotype was seen a few times. J is TRBJ2-1 and V is TRBV9; D call uncertain. Trimming took off 4 bases at V and 7 bases at J, with 18 bases between the two ends. Germline V gives CDR1 SGDLS, CDR2 YYNGEE. The CDR3 has 15 residues. The DNA of the CDR3 is TGTGCCAGCAGCCCCCCCTCGGGTTCTCGGAATGAGCAGTTCTTC. It translates to CASSPPSGSRNEQFF.

The chain combines TRBV19 with TRBJ1-3, with unresolved D. The ends were cut back, 7 bases at V and 0 bases at J, with 10 bases in the middle. Germline loops: CDR1 LNHDA, CDR2 SQIVND (reference sequence). The CDR3 sequence is 14 residues long. CDR3 residues: CASKTGSSGNTIYF. The CDR3 coding sequence is TGTGCCAGTAAAACGGGGAGCTCTGGAAACACCATATATTTT.

A few counts support this clonotype. The chain couples TRBV10-3 to TRBJ2-7; D ambiguous. Germline V gene lookup returns CDR1 ENHRY and CDR2 SYGVKD. The V gene lost 3 bases and the J gene lost 3 bases, with 15 bases spanning the gap. The CDR3 consists of 15 residues. DNA for the CDR3: TGTGCCATCAGTGACACTCATAGGCCCCTCTACGAGCAGTACTTC. Translating it yields CAISDTHRPLYEQYF.

This chain connects TRBV27 to TRBJ1-1; the D gene is possibly TRBD1 (6 bases). The V gene lost 8 bases and the J gene lost 6 bases, with 16 bases spanning the gap. CDR3 length equals 13 residues. Germline lookup yields CDR1 MNHEY and CDR2 SMNVEV (reference sequence). As DNA, the CDR3 is TGTGCCAGCGGCCCCCTAGGGGGAGCTGAAGCTTTCTTT. Its translation: CASGPLGGAEAFF.

The chain is built from TRBV13 and TRBJ1-2; D is ambiguous. With 4 bases removed from V and 5 bases from J, the gap between germline ends came to 11 bases. The CDR3 covers 13 residues. Germline V gene lookup returns CDR1 PRHDT and CDR2 FYEKMQ (reference sequence). The CDR3 DNA is TGTGCCAGCAGCTCCCGAGGCGCTTATGGCTACACCTTC. It is translated as CASSSRGAYGYTF.

This clonotype showed up just a few times. The CDR3 reads CATSDPSGPIQETQYF. In DNA form, the CDR3 reads TGTGCCACCAGTGATCCTAGCGGGCCAATCCAAGAGACCCAGTACTTC. V gene TRBV24-1 combines with J gene TRBJ2-5, with 8 bases identical to TRBD2. The CDR3 consists of 16 residues. Germline V CDR1 and CDR2: KGHDR, SFDVKD. After removal of 3 bases from V and 1 base from J, the junction contained 6 bases not matched to a gene.

The chain couples TRBV30 to TRBJ2-7; D ambiguous. CDR1 is GTSNPN and CDR2 is SVGIG in the germline V gene (reference sequence). V was pared by 0 bases and J by 3 bases, with 6 bases between. The CDR3 is 12 amino acids. The CDR3: CAWSVHGYEQYF. The CDR3 nucleotides read TGTGCCTGGAGTGTACACGGCTACGAGCAGTACTTC.

This clonotype showed up just a few times. The chain combines TRBV9 with TRBJ1-2; D is undetermined. The germline V gene encodes CDR1 SGDLS and CDR2 YYNGEE. V was shortened by 0 bases and J by 2 bases, with 8 bases between the two germline ends. CDR3 size: 14 residues. CDR3: CASSVGPGNYGYTF. The CDR3, as DNA: TGTGCCAGCAGCGTAGGTCCGGGGAACTATGGCTACACCTTC.

The sample holds many counts of this clonotype. This chain uses TRBV11-2 with TRBJ2-1; the D gene is possibly TRBD2 (6 bases). The CDR3 is 16 amino acids. The germline V gene has CDR1 SGHAT and CDR2 FQNNGV. Trimming shortened V by 7 bases and J by 0 bases, and 16 bases separated the two germline ends. The CDR3 reads CASNLLGGTSYNEQFF. DNA of the CDR3: TGTGCCAGCAACCTCCTGGGCGGGACCTCCTACAATGAGCAGTTCTTC.

This clonotype occurred many times. This chain uses TRBV30 with TRBJ2-2; no definite D call. CDR1 and CDR2 (germline): GTSNPN, SVGIG (reference sequence). Trimming shortened V by 2 bases and J by 6 bases, and 10 bases separated the two germline ends. The CDR3 has 13 amino acids. Written as DNA, the CDR3 is TGTGCCTGGAGTTCCTTTGCGCCCGGGGAGCTGTTTTTT. Its protein is CAWSSFAPGELFF.

Remarks on this clonotype: A much larger clone sits a single nucleotide away, making a read error possible. This rearrangement joins TRBV12-3 or TRBV12-4 to TRBJ1-2; D possibly corresponds to TRBD1 (5 bases). CDR3 length equals 14 residues. V lost 5 bases and J lost 7, with 17 bases in between. The chain's CDR3 is CASSPGTPLGGYTF. DNA of the CDR3: TGTGCCAGCAGTCCCGGGACTCCCTTAGGTGGCTACACCTTC.

This clonotype showed up just a few times. The rearrangement uses TRBV19 and TRBJ1-5, with a weak D call TRBD1 (5 bases). Germline V CDR1 and CDR2: LNHDA, SQIVND (reference sequence). The V gene lost 3 bases and the J gene lost 3 bases, with 12 bases spanning the gap. The CDR3 loop spans 15 amino acids. For the CDR3, the DNA is TGTGCCAGTAGTATCCGACAGAGCCCCAATCAGCCCCAGCATTTT. This sequence encodes CASSIRQSPNQPQHF.